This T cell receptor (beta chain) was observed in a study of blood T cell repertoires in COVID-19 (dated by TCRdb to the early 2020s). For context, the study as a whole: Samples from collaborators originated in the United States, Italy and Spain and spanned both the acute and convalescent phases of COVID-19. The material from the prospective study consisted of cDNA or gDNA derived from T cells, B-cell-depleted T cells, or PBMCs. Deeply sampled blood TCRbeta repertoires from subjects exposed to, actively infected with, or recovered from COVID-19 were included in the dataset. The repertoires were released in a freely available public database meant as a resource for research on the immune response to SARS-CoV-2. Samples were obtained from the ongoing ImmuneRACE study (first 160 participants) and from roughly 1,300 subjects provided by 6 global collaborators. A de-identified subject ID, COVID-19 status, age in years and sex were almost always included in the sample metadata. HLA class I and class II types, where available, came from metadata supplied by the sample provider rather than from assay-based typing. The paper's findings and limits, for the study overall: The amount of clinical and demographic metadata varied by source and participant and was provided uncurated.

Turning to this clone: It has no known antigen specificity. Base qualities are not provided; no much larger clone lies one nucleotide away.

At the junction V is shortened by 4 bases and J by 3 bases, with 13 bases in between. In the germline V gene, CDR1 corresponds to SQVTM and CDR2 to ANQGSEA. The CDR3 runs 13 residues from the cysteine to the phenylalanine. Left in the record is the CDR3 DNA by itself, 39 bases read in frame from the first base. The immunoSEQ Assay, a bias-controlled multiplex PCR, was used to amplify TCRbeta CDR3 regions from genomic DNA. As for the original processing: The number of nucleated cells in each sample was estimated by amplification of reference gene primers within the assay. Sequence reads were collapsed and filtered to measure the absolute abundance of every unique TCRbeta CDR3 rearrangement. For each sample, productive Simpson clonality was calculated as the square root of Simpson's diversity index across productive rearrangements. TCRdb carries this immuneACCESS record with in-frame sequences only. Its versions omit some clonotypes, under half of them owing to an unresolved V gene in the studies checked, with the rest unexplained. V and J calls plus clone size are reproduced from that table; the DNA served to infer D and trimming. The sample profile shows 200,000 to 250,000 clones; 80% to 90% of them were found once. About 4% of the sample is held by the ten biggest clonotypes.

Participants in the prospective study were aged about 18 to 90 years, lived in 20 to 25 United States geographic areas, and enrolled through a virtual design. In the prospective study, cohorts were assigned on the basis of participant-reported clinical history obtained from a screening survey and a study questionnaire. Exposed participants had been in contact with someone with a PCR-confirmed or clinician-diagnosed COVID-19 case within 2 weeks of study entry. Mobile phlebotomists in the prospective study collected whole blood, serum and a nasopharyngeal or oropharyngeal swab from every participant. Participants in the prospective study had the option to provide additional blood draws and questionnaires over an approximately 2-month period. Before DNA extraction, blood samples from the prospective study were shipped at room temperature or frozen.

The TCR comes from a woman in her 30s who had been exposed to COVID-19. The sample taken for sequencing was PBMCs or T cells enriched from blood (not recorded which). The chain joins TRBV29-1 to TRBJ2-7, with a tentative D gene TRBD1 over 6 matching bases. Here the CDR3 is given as CSVGKDSNYEQYF. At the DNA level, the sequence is TGCAGCGTTGGAAAGGACAGTAACTACGAGCAGTACTTC.